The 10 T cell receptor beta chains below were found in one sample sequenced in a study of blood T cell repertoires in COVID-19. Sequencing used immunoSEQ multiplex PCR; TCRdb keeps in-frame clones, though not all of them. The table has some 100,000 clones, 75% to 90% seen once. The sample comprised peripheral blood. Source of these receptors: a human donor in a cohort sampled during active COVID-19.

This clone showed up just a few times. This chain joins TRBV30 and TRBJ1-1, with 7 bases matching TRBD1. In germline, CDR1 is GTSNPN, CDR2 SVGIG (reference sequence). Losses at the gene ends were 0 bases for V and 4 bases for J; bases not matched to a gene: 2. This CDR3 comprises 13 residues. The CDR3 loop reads CAWSVSGGTEAFF. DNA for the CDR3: TGTGCCTGGAGTGTATCAGGGGGCACTGAAGCTTTCTTT.

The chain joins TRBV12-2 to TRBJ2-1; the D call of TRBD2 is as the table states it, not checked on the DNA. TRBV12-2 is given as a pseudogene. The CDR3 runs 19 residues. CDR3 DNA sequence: TGTGCAAGTCGCTCTAGGCCTGGAGCTTCCCTGAGCTCCTACAATGAGCAGTTCTTC. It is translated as CASRSRPGASLSSYNEQFF.

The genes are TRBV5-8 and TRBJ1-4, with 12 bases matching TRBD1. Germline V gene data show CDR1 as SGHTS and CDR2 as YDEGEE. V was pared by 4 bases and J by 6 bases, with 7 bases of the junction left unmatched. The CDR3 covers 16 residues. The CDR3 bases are TGTGCCAGCAGCAGAGGGACAGGGGGCAGGGATGAAAAACTGTTTTTT. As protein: CASSRGTGGRDEKLFF. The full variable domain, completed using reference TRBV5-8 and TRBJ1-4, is EAGVTQSPTHLIKTRGQQATLRCSPISGHTSVYWYQQALGLGLQFLLWYDEGEERNRGNFPPRFSGRQFPNYSSELNVNALELEDSALYLCASSRGTGGRDEKLFFGSGTQLSVL.

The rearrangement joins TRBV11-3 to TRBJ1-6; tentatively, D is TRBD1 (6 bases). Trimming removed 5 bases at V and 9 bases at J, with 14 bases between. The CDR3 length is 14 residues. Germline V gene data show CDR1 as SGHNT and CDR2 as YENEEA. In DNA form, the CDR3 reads TGTGCCAGCAGCCCATTGGACAGTCGTTCACCCCTCCACTTT. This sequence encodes CASSPLDSRSPLHF.

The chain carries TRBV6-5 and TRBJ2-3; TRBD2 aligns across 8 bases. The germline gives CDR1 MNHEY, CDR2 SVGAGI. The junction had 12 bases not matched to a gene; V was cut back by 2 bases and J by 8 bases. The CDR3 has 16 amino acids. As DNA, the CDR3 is TGTGCCAGCAGTTACGATACGGGAGGGGGTTCTCGTACGCAGTATTTT. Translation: CASSYDTGGGSRTQYF.

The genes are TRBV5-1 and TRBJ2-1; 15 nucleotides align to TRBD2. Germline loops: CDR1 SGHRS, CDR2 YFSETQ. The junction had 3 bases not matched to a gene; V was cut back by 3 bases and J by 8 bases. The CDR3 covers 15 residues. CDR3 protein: CASSSGLAGGHEQFF. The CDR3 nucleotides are TGCGCCAGCAGCTCGGGACTAGCGGGAGGTCATGAGCAGTTCTTC.

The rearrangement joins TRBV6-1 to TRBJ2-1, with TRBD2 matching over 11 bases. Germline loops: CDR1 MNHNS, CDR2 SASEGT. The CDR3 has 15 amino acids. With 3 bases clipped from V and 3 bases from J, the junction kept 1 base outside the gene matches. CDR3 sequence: CASSDLAGGYNEQFF. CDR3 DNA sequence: TGTGCCAGCAGTGACCTAGCGGGAGGCTACAATGAGCAGTTCTTC.

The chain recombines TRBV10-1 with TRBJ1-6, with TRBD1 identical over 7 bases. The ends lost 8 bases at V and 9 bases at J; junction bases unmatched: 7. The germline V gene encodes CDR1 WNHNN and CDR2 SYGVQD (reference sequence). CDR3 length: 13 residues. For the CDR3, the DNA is TGCGCCAGCTTCGAGGGGGCGGGTTCACCCCTCCACTTT. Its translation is CASFEGAGSPLHF.

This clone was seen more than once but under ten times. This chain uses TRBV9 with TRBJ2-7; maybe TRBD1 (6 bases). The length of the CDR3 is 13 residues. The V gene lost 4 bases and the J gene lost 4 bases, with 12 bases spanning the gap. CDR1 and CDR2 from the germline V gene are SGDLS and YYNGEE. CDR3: CASSPGDRYEQYF. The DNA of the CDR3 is TGTGCCAGCAGCCCAGGGGATCGGTACGAGCAGTACTTC.

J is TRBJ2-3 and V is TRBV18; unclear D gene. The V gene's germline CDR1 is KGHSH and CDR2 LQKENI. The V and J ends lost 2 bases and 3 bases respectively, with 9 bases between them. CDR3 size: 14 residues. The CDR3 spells CASSPWQKTDTQYF. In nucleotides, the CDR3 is TGTGCCAGCTCACCATGGCAGAAGACAGATACGCAGTATTTT.